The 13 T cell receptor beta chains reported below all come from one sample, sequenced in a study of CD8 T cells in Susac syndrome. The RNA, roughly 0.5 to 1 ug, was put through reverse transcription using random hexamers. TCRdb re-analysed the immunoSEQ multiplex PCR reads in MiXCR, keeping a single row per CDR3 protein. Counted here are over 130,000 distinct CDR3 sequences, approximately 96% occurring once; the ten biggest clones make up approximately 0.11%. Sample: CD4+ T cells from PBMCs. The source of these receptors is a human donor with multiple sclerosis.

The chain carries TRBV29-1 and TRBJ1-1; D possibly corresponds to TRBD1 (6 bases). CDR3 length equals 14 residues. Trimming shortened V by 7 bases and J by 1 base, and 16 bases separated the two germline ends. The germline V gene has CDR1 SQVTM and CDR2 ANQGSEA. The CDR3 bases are TGCAGCGCACAAAAGGGGGGACCGAACACTGAAGCTTTCTTT. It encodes CSAQKGGPNTEAFF.

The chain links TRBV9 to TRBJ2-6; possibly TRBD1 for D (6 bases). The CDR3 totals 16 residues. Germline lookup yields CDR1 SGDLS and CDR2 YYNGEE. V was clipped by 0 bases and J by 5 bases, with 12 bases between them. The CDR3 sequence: CASSVVLGGRANVLTF. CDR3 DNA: TGTGCCAGCAGCGTAGTTCTAGGGGGACGGGCCAACGTCCTGACTTTC.

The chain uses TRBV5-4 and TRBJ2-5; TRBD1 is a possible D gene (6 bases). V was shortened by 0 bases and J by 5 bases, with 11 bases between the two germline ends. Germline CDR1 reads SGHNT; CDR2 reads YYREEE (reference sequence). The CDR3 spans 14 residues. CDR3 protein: CASSLVQGMETQYF. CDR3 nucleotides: TGTGCCAGCAGCTTGGTGCAGGGGATGGAGACCCAGTACTTC.

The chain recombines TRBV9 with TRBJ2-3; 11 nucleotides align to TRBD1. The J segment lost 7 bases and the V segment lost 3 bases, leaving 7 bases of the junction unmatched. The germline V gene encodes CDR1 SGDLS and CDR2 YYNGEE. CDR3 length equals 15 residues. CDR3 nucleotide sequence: TGTGCCAGCAGCGCCAAGGGGACAGGGGGATATACGCAGTATTTT. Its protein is CASSAKGTGGYTQYF.

The CDR3 DNA follows: TGCGCCAGCAGCTTGGTCGACAGGTGGGACTATGGCTACACCTTC. The encoded protein is CASSLVDRWDYGYTF. This sequence joins TRBV5-1 and TRBJ1-2, with a tentative D call TRBD1 (6 bases). The CDR3 totals 15 residues. V was cut by 0 bases and J by 3 bases, with 12 bases left in between. The V gene's germline CDR1 is SGHRS and CDR2 YFSETQ.

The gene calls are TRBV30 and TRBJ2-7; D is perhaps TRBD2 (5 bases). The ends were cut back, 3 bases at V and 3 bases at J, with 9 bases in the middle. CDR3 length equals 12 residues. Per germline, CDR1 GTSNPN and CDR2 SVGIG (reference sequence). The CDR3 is CAWRQGSYEQYF. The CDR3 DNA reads TGTGCCTGGAGGCAAGGGAGCTACGAGCAGTACTTC.

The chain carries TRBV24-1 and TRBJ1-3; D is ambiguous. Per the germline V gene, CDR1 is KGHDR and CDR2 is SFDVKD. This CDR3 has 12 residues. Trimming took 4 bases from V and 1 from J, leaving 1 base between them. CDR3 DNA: TGTGCCACCAGTGAGTCTGGAAACACCATATATTTT. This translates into CATSESGNTIYF.

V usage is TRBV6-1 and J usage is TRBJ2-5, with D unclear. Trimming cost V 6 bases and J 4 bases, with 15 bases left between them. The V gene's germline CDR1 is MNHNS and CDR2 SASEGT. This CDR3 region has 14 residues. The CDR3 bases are TGTGCCAGCAGGGACGGTTTAAGGATAGAGACCCAGTACTTC. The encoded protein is CASRDGLRIETQYF.

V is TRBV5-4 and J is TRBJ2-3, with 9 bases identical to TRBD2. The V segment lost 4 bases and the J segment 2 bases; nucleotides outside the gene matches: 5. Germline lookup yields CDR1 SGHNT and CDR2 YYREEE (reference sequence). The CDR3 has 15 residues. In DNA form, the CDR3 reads TGTGCCAGCAGCCCGGCGGGGGGGAACACAGATACGCAGTATTTT. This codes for CASSPAGGNTDTQYF. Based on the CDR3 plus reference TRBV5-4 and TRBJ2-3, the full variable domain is ETGVTQSPTHLIKTRGQQVTLRCSSQSGHNTVSWYQQALGQGPQFIFQYYREEENGRGNFPPRFSGLQFPNYSSELNVNALELDDSALYLCASSPAGGNTDTQYFGPGTRLTVL.

The CDR3 DNA reads as TGCAGTGCCCCGGACAGGGGAATGAAGAACACTGAAGCTTTCTTT. As protein: CSAPDRGMKNTEAFF. The rearrangement uses TRBV20-1 and TRBJ1-1; 9 bases are shared with TRBD1. The CDR3 is made up of 15 amino acids. Losses at the gene ends were 6 bases for V and 1 base for J; bases not matched to a gene: 9. Germline values: CDR1 DFQATT, CDR2 SNEGSKA (reference sequence).

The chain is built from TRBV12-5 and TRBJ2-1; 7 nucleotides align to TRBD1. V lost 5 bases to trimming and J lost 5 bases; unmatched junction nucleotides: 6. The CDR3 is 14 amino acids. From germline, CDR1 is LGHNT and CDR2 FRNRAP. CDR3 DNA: TGTGCTAGTGGTCCGGGACAGACAAACAATGAGCAGTTCTTC. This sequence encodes CASGPGQTNNEQFF.

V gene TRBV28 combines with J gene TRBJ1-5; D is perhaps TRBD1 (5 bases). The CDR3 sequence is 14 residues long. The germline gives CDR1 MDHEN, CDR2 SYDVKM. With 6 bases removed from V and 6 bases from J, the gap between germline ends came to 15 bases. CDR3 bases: TGTGCCAGCAGCACTACCCAGGGAGGTCAGCCCCAGCATTTT. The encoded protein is CASSTTQGGQPQHF.

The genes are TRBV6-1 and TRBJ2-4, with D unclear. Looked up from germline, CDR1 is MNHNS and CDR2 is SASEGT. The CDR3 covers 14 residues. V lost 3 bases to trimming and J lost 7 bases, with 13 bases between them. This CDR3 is CASSDPSRRNIQYF. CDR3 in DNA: TGTGCCAGCAGTGACCCTTCTCGAAGGAACATTCAGTACTTC.